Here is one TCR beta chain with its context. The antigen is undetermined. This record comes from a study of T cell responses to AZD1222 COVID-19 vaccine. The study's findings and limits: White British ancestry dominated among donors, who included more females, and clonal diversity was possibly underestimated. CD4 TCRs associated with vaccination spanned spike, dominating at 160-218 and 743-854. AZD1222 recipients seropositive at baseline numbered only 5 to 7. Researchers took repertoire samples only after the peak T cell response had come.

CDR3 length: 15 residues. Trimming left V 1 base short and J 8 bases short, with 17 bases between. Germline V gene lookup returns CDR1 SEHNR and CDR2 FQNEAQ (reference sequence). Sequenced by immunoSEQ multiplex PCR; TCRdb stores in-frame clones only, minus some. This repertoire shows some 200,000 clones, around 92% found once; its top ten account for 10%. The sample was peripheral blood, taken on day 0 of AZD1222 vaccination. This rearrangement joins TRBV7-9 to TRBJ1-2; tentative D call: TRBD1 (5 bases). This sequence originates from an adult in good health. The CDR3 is CASSLVQGALSGYTF. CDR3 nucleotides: TGTGCCAGCAGCTTAGTCCAAGGGGCCCTATCAGGCTACACCTTC.